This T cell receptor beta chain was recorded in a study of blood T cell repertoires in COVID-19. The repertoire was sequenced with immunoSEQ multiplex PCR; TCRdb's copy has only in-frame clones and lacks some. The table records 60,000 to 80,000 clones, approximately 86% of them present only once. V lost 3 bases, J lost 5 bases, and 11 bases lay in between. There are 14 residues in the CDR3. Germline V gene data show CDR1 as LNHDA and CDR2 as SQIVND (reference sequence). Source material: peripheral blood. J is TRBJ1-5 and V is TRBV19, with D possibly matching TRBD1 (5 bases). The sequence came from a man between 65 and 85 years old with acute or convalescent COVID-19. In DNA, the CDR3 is TGTGCCAGTAGTATTACAGGTTATGATCAGCCCCAGCATTTT. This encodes CASSITGYDQPQHF.